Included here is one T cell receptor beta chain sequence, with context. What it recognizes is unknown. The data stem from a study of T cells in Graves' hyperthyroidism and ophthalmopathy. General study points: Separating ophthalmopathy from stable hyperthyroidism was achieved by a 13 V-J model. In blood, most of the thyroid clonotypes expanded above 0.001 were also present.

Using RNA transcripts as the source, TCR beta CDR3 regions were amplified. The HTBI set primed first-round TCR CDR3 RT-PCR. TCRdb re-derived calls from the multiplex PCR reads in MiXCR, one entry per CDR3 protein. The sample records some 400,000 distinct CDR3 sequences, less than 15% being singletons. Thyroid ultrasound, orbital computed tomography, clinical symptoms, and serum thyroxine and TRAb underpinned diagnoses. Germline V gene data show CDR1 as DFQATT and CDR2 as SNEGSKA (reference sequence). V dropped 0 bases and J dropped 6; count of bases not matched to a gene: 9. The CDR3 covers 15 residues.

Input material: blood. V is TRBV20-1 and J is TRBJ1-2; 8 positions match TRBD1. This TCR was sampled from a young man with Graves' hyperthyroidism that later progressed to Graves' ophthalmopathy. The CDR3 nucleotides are TGCAGTGCTAGAGACGACAGGGGCGCACCTAATGGCTACACCTTC. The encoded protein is CSARDDRGAPNGYTF.